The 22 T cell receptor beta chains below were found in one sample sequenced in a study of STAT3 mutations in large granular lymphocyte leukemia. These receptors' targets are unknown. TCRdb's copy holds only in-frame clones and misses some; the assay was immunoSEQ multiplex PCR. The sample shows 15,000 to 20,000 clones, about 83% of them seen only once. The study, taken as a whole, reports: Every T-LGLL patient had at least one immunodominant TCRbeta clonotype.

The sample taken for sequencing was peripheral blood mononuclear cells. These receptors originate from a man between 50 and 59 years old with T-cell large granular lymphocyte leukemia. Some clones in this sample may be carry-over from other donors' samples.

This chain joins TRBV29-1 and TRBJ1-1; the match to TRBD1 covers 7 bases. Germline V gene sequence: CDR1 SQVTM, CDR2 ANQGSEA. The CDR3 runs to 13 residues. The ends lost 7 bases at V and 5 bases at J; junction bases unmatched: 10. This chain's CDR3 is CSGSDRVETEAFF. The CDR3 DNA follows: TGCAGCGGCTCAGACAGGGTGGAGACTGAAGCTTTCTTT.

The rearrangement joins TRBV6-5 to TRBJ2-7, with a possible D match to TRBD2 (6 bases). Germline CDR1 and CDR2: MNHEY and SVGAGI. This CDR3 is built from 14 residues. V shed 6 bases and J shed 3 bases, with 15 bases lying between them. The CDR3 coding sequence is TGTGCCAGCAGGCGGGACGGACCGATCTACGAGCAGTACTTC. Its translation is CASRRDGPIYEQYF.

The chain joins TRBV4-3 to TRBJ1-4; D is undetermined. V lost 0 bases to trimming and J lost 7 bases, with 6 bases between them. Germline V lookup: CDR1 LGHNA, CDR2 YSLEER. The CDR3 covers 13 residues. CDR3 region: CASSQDRREKLFF. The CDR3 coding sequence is TGCGCCAGCAGCCAAGACCGGCGTGAAAAACTGTTTTTT.

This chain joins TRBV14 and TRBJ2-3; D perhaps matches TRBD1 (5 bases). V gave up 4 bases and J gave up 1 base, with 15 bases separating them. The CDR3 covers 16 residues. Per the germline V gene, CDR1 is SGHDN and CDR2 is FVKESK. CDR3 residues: CASSPPRRVGTDTQYF. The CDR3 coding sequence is TGTGCCAGCAGCCCTCCACGCAGGGTAGGCACAGATACGCAGTATTTT.

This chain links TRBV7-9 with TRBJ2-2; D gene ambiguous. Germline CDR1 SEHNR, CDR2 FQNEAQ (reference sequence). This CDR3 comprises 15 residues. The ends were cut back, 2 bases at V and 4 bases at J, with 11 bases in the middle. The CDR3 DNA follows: TGTGCCAGCAGCTTAAGCAGAATCACCACCGGGGAGCTGTTTTTT. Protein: CASSLSRITTGELFF.

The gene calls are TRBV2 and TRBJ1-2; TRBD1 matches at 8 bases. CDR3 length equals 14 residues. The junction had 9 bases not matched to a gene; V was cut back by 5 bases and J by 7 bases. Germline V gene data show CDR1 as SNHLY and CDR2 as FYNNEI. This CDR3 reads CASSQQGAFGGYTF. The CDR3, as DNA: TGTGCCAGCAGTCAGCAGGGGGCATTCGGTGGCTACACCTTC.

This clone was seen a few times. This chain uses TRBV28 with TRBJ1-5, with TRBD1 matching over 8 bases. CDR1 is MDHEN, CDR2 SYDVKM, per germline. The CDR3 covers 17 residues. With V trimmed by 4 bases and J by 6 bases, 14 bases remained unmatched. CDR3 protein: CASSSSGQGGLGQPQHF. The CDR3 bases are TGTGCCAGCAGTTCATCTGGACAGGGTGGATTGGGTCAGCCCCAGCATTTT.

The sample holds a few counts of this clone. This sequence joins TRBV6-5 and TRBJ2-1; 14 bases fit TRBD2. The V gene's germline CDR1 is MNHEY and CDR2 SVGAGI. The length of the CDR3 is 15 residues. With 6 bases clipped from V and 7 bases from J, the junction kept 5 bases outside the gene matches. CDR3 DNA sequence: TGTGCCAGCAGGATGGGACTAGCGGGAGTAAATGAGCAGTTCTTC. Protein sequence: CASRMGLAGVNEQFF.

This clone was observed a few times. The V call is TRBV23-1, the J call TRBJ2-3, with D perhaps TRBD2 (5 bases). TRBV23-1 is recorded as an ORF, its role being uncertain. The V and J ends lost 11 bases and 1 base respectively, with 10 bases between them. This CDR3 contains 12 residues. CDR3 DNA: TGCGCCCGGGATACGGGCACAGATACGCAGTATTTT. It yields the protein CARDTGTDTQYF.

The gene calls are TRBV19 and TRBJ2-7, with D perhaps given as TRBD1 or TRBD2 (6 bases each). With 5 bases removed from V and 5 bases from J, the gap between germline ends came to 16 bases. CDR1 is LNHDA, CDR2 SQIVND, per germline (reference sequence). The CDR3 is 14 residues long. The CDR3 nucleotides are TGTGCCAGTAGTGCCCGAGGGGGGCACGACGAGCAGTACTTC. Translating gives CASSARGGHDEQYF.

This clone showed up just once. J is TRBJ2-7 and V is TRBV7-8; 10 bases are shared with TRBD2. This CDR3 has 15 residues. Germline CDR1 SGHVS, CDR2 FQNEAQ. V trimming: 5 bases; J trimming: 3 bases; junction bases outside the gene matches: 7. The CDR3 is CASSDIAGGLYEQYF. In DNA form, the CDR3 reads TGTGCCAGCAGCGACATAGCGGGGGGCCTCTACGAGCAGTACTTC.

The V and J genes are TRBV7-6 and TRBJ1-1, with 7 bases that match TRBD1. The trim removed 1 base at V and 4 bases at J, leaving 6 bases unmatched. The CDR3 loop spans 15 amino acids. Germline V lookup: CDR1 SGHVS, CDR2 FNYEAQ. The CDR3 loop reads CASSLETGVSTEAFF. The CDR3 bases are TGTGCCAGCAGCTTAGAAACAGGGGTGAGCACTGAAGCTTTCTTT.

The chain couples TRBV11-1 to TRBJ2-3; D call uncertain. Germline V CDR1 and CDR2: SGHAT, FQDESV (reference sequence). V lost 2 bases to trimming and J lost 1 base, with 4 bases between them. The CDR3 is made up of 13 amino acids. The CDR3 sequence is CASSLQGTDTQYF. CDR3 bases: TGTGCCAGCAGCTTACAGGGCACAGATACGCAGTATTTT.

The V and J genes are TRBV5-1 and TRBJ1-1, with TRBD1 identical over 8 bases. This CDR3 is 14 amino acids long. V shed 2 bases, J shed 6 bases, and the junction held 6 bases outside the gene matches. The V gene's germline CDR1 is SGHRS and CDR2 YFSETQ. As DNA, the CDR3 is TGCGCCAGCAGCTTAGGGGACAGGATGCCTGAAGCTTTCTTT. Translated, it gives CASSLGDRMPEAFF. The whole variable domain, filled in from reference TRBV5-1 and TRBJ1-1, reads KAGVTQTPRYLIKTRGQQVTLSCSPISGHRSVSWYQQTPGQGLQFLFEYFSETQRNKGNFPGRFSGRQFSNSRSEMNVSTLELGDSALYLCASSLGDRMPEAFFGQGTRLTVV.

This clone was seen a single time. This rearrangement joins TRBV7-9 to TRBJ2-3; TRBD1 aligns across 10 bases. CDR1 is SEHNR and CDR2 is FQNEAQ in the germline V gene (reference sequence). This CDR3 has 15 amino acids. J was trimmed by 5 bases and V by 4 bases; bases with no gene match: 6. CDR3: CASSYPGQGQDTQYF. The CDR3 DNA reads TGTGCCAGCAGCTACCCGGGACAGGGGCAAGATACGCAGTATTTT.

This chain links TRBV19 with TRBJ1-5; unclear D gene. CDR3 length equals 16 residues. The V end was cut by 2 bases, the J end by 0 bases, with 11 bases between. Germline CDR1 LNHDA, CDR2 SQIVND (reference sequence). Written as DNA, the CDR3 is TGTGCCAGTAGTATAATCCCAGGATATAGCAATCAGCCCCAGCATTTT. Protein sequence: CASSIIPGYSNQPQHF.

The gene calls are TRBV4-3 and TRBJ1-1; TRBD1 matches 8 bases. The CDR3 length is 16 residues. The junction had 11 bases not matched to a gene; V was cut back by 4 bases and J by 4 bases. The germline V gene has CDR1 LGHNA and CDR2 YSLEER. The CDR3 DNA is TGCGCCAGCAGCCGTAACCTTGAGGACAGGGTCACTGAAGCTTTCTTT. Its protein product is CASSRNLEDRVTEAFF.

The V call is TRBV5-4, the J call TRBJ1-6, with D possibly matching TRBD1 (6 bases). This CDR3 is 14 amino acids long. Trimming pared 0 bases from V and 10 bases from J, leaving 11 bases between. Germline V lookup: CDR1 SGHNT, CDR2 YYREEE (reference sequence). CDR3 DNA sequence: TGTGCCAGCAGCTTGGACGGGGGCCAGTCACCCCTCCACTTT. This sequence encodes CASSLDGGQSPLHF.

This CDR3 is CASSPKSGYPGSYEQYF. CDR3 bases: TGTGCCAGCAGCCCAAAAAGTGGGTATCCGGGATCCTACGAGCAGTACTTC. The chain links TRBV7-9 to TRBJ2-7, with TRBD2 as a possible D gene (5 bases). Trimming left V 5 bases short and J 1 base short, with 21 bases between. CDR1 and CDR2 from the germline V gene are SEHNR and FQNEAQ (reference sequence). The CDR3 is 17 residues long.

Written as DNA, the CDR3 is TGTGCCAGCAGCCCAAGGTTGACAGGAACCTACGAGCAGTACTTC. Amino acids: CASSPRLTGTYEQYF. The chain combines TRBV7-9 with TRBJ2-7; tentative D call: TRBD1 (6 bases). This CDR3 spans 15 amino acids. Trimming removed 5 bases at V and 2 bases at J, with 16 bases between. CDR1 and CDR2 (germline): SEHNR, FQNEAQ (reference sequence). Filled out from reference TRBV7-9 and TRBJ2-7, the complete variable domain reads DTGVSQNPRHKITKRGQNVTFRCDPISEHNRLYWYRQTLGQGPEFLTYFQNEAQLEKSRLLSDRFSAERPKGSFSTLEIQRTEQGDSAMYLCASSPRLTGTYEQYFGPGTRLTVT.

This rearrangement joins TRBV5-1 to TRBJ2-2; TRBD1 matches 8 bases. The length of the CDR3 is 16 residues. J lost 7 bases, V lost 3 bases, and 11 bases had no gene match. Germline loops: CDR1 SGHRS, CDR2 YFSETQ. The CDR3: CASSSQSTGVIGELFF. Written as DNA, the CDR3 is TGCGCCAGCAGCTCGCAGTCGACAGGGGTGATCGGGGAGCTGTTTTTT.

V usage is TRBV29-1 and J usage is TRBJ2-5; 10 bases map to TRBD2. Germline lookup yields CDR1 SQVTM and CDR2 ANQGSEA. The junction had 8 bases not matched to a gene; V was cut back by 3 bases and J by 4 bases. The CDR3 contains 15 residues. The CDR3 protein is CSVDVLAGARETQYF. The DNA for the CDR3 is TGCAGCGTTGATGTTCTAGCGGGAGCTCGAGAGACCCAGTACTTC.